The rows below give T cell receptor beta chains drawn from one sample of a study of T cell repertoires in cytomegalovirus infection. A single record per CDR3 protein comes from TCRdb applying MiXCR to the reads. The sample lists about 770,000 distinct CDR3 sequences, about 27% occurring once. Their specific antigens are unknown. Sample: cultured CD8+ T cells from PBMCs, taken from culture after CMV antigen stimulation. These receptors were obtained from a human donor in good health (CMV status not recorded). Some clones in this sample may be carry-over from other donors' samples. CDR3s include the opening cysteine and the closing phenylalanine or tryptophan. D genes are given only for firm matches. The listing skips clone size in some rows; elsewhere it reads once, few, many or a size class.

d_gene,j_gene,v_gene,abundance,CDR3aa,CDR3nt
TRBD1,TRBJ1-4,TRBV25-1,-,CASSCGQGTDLANEKLFF,TGTGCCAGCAGCTGCGGACAGGGGACTGATTTAGCTAATGAAAAACTGTTTTTT
-,TRBJ1-6,TRBV27,few,CASSTGGPNSPLHF,TGTGCCAGCAGCACGGGAGGCCCCAATTCACCCCTCCACTTT
-,TRBJ1-5,TRBV20-1,-,CSVSDLNQPQHF,TGCAGTGTCTCAGACCTCAATCAGCCCCAGCATTTT
-,TRBJ2-1,TRBV27,few,CASSFHWNNEQFF,TGTGCCAGCAGCTTTCACTGGAACAATGAGCAGTTCTTC
-,TRBJ2-1,TRBV7-9,-,CAARAAGTYNEQFF,TGTGCTGCCCGAGCGGCGGGAACCTACAATGAGCAGTTCTTC
TRBD1,TRBJ2-3,TRBV5-1,-,CASSPGQVKDTQYF,TGCGCCAGCAGCCCGGGACAGGTGAAAGATACGCAGTATTTT
-,TRBJ2-2,TRBV4-1,-,CASSQGMSTGELFF,TGCGCCAGCAGCCAAGGGATGAGTACCGGGGAGCTGTTTTTT
-,TRBJ2-3,TRBV7-2,-,CASSFGHEGTDTQYF,TGTGCCAGCAGCTTCGGACATGAAGGCACAGATACGCAGTATTTT
-,TRBJ1-1,TRBV20-1,-,CSAHRTAEAFF,TGCAGTGCTCATAGGACGGCTGAAGCTTTCTTT
-,TRBJ1-1,TRBV25-1,few,CASSEYFGNTEAFF,TGTGCCAGCAGTGAATATTTTGGGAACACTGAAGCTTTCTTT
-,TRBJ1-1,TRBV6-2/TRBV6-3,few,CASIRTDFEAFF,TGTGCCAGCATCAGGACAGACTTTGAAGCTTTCTTT
-,TRBJ2-3,TRBV7-9,-,CASSLPPGTKGGDTQYF,TGTGCCAGCAGCTTACCGCCGGGGACAAAAGGAGGGGATACGCAGTATTTT
TRBD1,TRBJ1-1,TRBV7-9,few,CASSHPGQGVSEAFF,TGTGCCAGCAGCCACCCGGGACAGGGGGTTTCTGAAGCTTTCTTT
TRBD1,TRBJ2-2,TRBV6-2/TRBV6-3,few,CASSYGDRPSSGELFF,TGTGCCAGCAGTTACGGGGACAGGCCCTCGTCCGGGGAGCTGTTTTTT
TRBD2,TRBJ2-3,TRBV6-2/TRBV6-3,few,CASSPSGITDTQYF,TGTGCCAGCAGCCCTAGCGGGATTACAGATACGCAGTATTTT
-,TRBJ2-5,TRBV6-5,-,CASSYSNDGGGTQYF,TGTGCCAGCAGTTACTCGAATGACGGGGGCGGGACCCAGTACTTC
-,TRBJ1-4,TRBV2,-,CASIMKNGLFF,TGTGCCAGCATCATGAAGAACGGGCTGTTTTTT
-,TRBJ2-6,TRBV19,many,CASSILGGTGRSGANVLTF,TGTGCCAGTAGTATATTGGGGGGGACAGGAAGATCTGGGGCCAACGTCCTGACTTTC
-,TRBJ2-5,TRBV19,-,CASSVTGVLRGRTQYF,TGTGCCAGTAGTGTTACAGGGGTACTGCGGGGGCGGACCCAGTACTTC
TRBD1,TRBJ1-2,TRBV5-4,-,CASSDLGQGVDYGYTF,TGTGCCAGCAGCGATCTGGGACAGGGAGTCGACTATGGCTACACCTTC